This T cell receptor beta chain was recorded in a study of blood T cell repertoires in COVID-19. As for the study in general: Samples representing acute and convalescent COVID-19 were sourced from the United States, Italy and Spain. PBMCs, B-cell-depleted T cells, or T cells were the source of the cDNA or gDNA that made up the material.

Authors' analysis steps: It was from reference gene primer amplification that nucleated cell counts were estimated. This table comes from immunoSEQ multiplex PCR, and its TCRdb copy is limited to in-frame clones, with some not included. Clone size and V and J calls were adopted from that table, with D and trimming inferred from the DNA. The data show approximately 250,000 clones, 84% seen once. Trimming pared 0 bases from V and 3 bases from J, leaving 7 bases between. The CDR3 has 14 amino acids. Germline lookup yields CDR1 SGHAT and CDR2 FQNNGV. Material: peripheral blood. V gene TRBV11-2 combines with J gene TRBJ2-3, with D maybe TRBD1 (6 bases). The receptor was isolated from a woman aged 40 to 50 who had recovered from COVID-19. The CDR3 sequence is CASSLEGATDTQYF. DNA for the CDR3: TGTGCCAGCAGCTTAGAGGGGGCTACAGATACGCAGTATTTT. The variable domain in full, completed from reference TRBV11-2 and TRBJ2-3, reads EAGVAQSPRYKIIEKRQSVAFWCNPISGHATLYWYQQILGQGPKLLIQFQNNGVVDDSQLPKDRFSAERLKGVDSTLKIQPAKLEDSAVYLCASSLEGATDTQYFGPGTRLTVL.